These T cell receptor beta chains were read from a single sample in a study of graft-versus-host responses after intestinal transplantation. Libraries were prepared by immunoSEQ multiplex PCR; TCRdb keeps only in-frame clonotypes and omits some of them. The sample lists some 85,000 clones; around 90% were seen once. Their antigen targets remain unknown. This specimen was unstimulated CD8+ T cells sorted from spleen or lymph node cells, taken before transplant. The receptors stem from a human donor who was the organ donor for an intestinal transplant. CDR3s include the opening cysteine and the closing phenylalanine or tryptophan. A D gene is named only where the DNA matches it firmly. Size is omitted from some rows. Given values are once, few, many or a class for expanded clones.

DNA: TGTGCCAGCGGGGGGACCGGAGAGACCCAGTACTTC
CDR3: CASGGTGETQYF
J: TRBJ2-5
V: TRBV6-5
size: .
D: .

DNA: TGTGCCAGCAGCGGTCGGGGGGATTCAAGTCTGTCTACCTACGAGCAGTACTTC
CDR3: CASSGRGDSSLSTYEQYF
J: TRBJ2-7
V: TRBV9
size: .
D: TRBD2

DNA: TGCGCCAGCAGCCGAGAAAGGGGCAGAAAGAACACTGAAGCTTTCTTT
CDR3: CASSRERGRKNTEAFF
J: TRBJ1-1
V: TRBV4-1
size: .
D: .

DNA: TGTGCCAGCGCAAGGGGCGGGGCAGCTGCCGGGGAGCTGTTTTTT
CDR3: CASARGGAAAGELFF
J: TRBJ2-2
V: TRBV2
size: .
D: .

DNA: TGTGCCAGCGAGGTGGGCTATGGACAGGGCGTCGAGCAGTACTTC
CDR3: CASEVGYGQGVEQYF
J: TRBJ2-7
V: TRBV11-1
size: .
D: TRBD1

DNA: TGTGCCAGCAGCTTATATCAGGGGATGGGGAAACTGTTTTTT
CDR3: CASSLYQGMGKLFF
J: TRBJ1-4
V: TRBV7-9
size: once
D: .

DNA: TGTGCCAGCAGCTTCTCACCGGACAGGGTGGGAAACATTCAGTACTTC
CDR3: CASSFSPDRVGNIQYF
J: TRBJ2-4
V: TRBV7-2
size: once
D: TRBD1

DNA: TGCGCCAGCAGTCGTTTGACTTACCGGGGGTACTTC
CDR3: CASSRLTYRGYF
J: TRBJ2-7
V: TRBV23-1
size: .
D: .

DNA: TGCGCCTTCCCCCGGGGGGTAAAAAGCAATCAGCCCCAGCATTTT
CDR3: CAFPRGVKSNQPQHF
J: TRBJ1-5
V: TRBV10-1
size: few
D: .

DNA: TGTGCCAGCAGCTTAGCTAGAGCCGAGCAGTACTTC
CDR3: CASSLARAEQYF
J: TRBJ2-7
V: TRBV7-9
size: .
D: .

DNA: TGTGCCAGCAGCGCCTTTATCGGGGGACCTCAAGAGACCCAGTACTTC
CDR3: CASSAFIGGPQETQYF
J: TRBJ2-5
V: TRBV11-2
size: .
D: .

DNA: TGTGCCAGCAGCCACGGACAGACCTACGAGCAGTACTTC
CDR3: CASSHGQTYEQYF
J: TRBJ2-7
V: TRBV5-8
size: .
D: .

DNA: TGTGCCAGCAGTACCTTAATCGGGAATTCACCCCTCCACTTT
CDR3: CASSTLIGNSPLHF
J: TRBJ1-6
V: TRBV6-1
size: .
D: .

DNA: TGCGCCAGCAGCCAAGTCACGGCCTACAATGAGCAGTTCTTC
CDR3: CASSQVTAYNEQFF
J: TRBJ2-1
V: TRBV4-3
size: .
D: .

DNA: TGTGCCAGCAGTGAAGAGCGGGTTGGAGTTGGAAACACCATATATTTT
CDR3: CASSEERVGVGNTIYF
J: TRBJ1-3
V: TRBV2
size: .
D: .

DNA: TGCGCCAGCAGCCAAGCGTGGGGAGAACAACAAGAGACCCAGTACTTC
CDR3: CASSQAWGEQQETQYF
J: TRBJ2-5
V: TRBV4-3
size: .
D: .

DNA: TGTGCCAGCAGCCAGGATGCTGGGGCCAACGTCCTGACTTTC
CDR3: CASSQDAGANVLTF
J: TRBJ2-6
V: TRBV13
size: .
D: .

DNA: TGTGCCAGCAGTTACCCGGGGGTGCTGGGGGACGAGCAGTACTTC
CDR3: CASSYPGVLGDEQYF
J: TRBJ2-7
V: TRBV6-6
size: .
D: .

DNA: TGTGCCAGCAGTTTACAGGGGGAAAAACTGTTTTTT
CDR3: CASSLQGEKLFF
J: TRBJ1-4
V: TRBV27
size: .
D: .

DNA: TGTGCTAGTGGTTTCGGGGGAGGCTCCAATTCACCCCTCCACTTT
CDR3: CASGFGGGSNSPLHF
J: TRBJ1-6
V: TRBV12-5
size: .
D: .

DNA: TGCGCCAGCAGCCAAGGGGAGCGGGGGTACGAGCAGTACTTC
CDR3: CASSQGERGYEQYF
J: TRBJ2-7
V: TRBV4-1
size: once
D: TRBD2

DNA: TGTGCCAGCGGCCAAGAAAGGACTCAGCCGGGAGAGACCCAGTACTTC
CDR3: CASGQERTQPGETQYF
J: TRBJ2-5
V: TRBV4-2
size: .
D: .

DNA: TGTGCCAGCAGCCAATCCGGGGGAGCCTGGGAGCAGTACTTC
CDR3: CASSQSGGAWEQYF
J: TRBJ2-7
V: TRBV16
size: once
D: .

DNA: TGTGCCAGCAGCCAAGTGGGGGGGGGCGCAGATACGCAGTATTTT
CDR3: CASSQVGGGADTQYF
J: TRBJ2-3
V: TRBV4-2
size: .
D: .

DNA: TGTGCCAGCAGCTTAGGGGGCGCTCCCGAGCAGTACTTC
CDR3: CASSLGGAPEQYF
J: TRBJ2-7
V: TRBV7-2
size: .
D: .

DNA: TGTGCCAGCAGCCAAGATGGGACAGCATGGGAGCAGTACTTC
CDR3: CASSQDGTAWEQYF
J: TRBJ2-7
V: TRBV4-1
size: .
D: TRBD1

DNA: TGTGCCAGCAGTTTCCCCACAGGGTTGTCCCCCTATGAGCAGTTCTTC
CDR3: CASSFPTGLSPYEQFF
J: TRBJ2-1
V: TRBV27
size: .
D: .

DNA: TGTGCCAGCAGCCGCGGACTAGCGGGGGCGACAGATACGCAGTATTTT
CDR3: CASSRGLAGATDTQYF
J: TRBJ2-3
V: TRBV2
size: .
D: TRBD2

DNA: TGTGCCAGCAGCTTATTGCTAGGGGGCACGGAGACCCAGTACTTC
CDR3: CASSLLLGGTETQYF
J: TRBJ2-5
V: TRBV7-9
size: .
D: TRBD1

DNA: TGCAGCGTTCACGGGGGATCCAACGAGCAGTACTTC
CDR3: CSVHGGSNEQYF
J: TRBJ2-7
V: TRBV29-1
size: .
D: .

DNA: TGTGCCAGCAGCTTAAGCATGAGAGGAGATCAAGAGACCCAGTACTTC
CDR3: CASSLSMRGDQETQYF
J: TRBJ2-5
V: TRBV11-1
size: .
D: .

DNA: TGTGCCAGTAATTCCGGGAGCACAGATACGCAGTATTTT
CDR3: CASNSGSTDTQYF
J: TRBJ2-3
V: TRBV19
size: .
D: .

DNA: TGCAGCGTTGAAGGCAGGGTCGGCTACACCTTC
CDR3: CSVEGRVGYTF
J: TRBJ1-2
V: TRBV29-1
size: .
D: .

DNA: TGTGCCAGCAGCCGACAGTCGAGCTCCTACAATGAGCAGTTCTTC
CDR3: CASSRQSSSYNEQFF
J: TRBJ2-1
V: TRBV27
size: .
D: .

DNA: TGTGCCAGCAGTGAGGGGCCCGCGGGGGGAGATACGCAGTATTTT
CDR3: CASSEGPAGGDTQYF
J: TRBJ2-3
V: TRBV2
size: .
D: TRBD2

DNA: TGTGCCAGCTCCACTAGCGGGGGGGCCGGCTACAATGAGCAGTTCTTC
CDR3: CASSTSGGAGYNEQFF
J: TRBJ2-1
V: TRBV27
size: .
D: TRBD2

DNA: TGTGCCTGGAGTGGGTTGACAGGGTCCTACGAGCAGTACTTC
CDR3: CAWSGLTGSYEQYF
J: TRBJ2-7
V: TRBV30
size: .
D: TRBD1

DNA: TGTGCCAGCAGCTTGCGGGACAGGGGGAACTATGGCTACACCTTC
CDR3: CASSLRDRGNYGYTF
J: TRBJ1-2
V: TRBV7-8
size: .
D: TRBD1

DNA: TGTGCCAGCAGTTACCAGGGGGACAATCAGCCCCAGCATTTT
CDR3: CASSYQGDNQPQHF
J: TRBJ1-5
V: TRBV27
size: .
D: TRBD1

DNA: TGTGCCAGCAGTCACCGGACAGCATCCATTAACTATGGCTACACCTTC
CDR3: CASSHRTASINYGYTF
J: TRBJ1-2
V: TRBV28
size: .
D: .

DNA: TGTGCCAGCAGCTTAATTATCACTGAAGCTTTCTTT
CDR3: CASSLIITEAFF
J: TRBJ1-1
V: TRBV11-2
size: .
D: .

DNA: TGTGCCAGCAGCTTAACCTTAGCGGGGGAGACCACAGATACGCAGTATTTT
CDR3: CASSLTLAGETTDTQYF
J: TRBJ2-3
V: TRBV7-9
size: .
D: TRBD2

DNA: TGTGCCAGCACCACGGGGACAGGGCCCTACGAGCAGTACTTC
CDR3: CASTTGTGPYEQYF
J: TRBJ2-7
V: TRBV13
size: once
D: TRBD1

DNA: TGTGCCAGCAGCGTAGTCGGGGGAAGCACAGATACGCAGTATTTT
CDR3: CASSVVGGSTDTQYF
J: TRBJ2-3
V: TRBV9
size: .
D: .

DNA: TGTGCCAGCAGTTTTGGGCGGCTACTAGCCAAAGACATTCAGTACTTC
CDR3: CASSFGRLLAKDIQYF
J: TRBJ2-4
V: TRBV27
size: .
D: .

DNA: TGCGCCAGCAGCCAAGATGAGGACAATGAGCAGTTCTTC
CDR3: CASSQDEDNEQFF
J: TRBJ2-1
V: TRBV4-3
size: .
D: .

DNA: TGTGCCAGCAACCAGCGGGGGGGCTGGAATGAGCAGTTCTTC
CDR3: CASNQRGGWNEQFF
J: TRBJ2-1
V: TRBV6-1
size: .
D: TRBD2

DNA: TGTGCCAGCAGCGCGGACAGCAATGAGCAGTTCTTC
CDR3: CASSADSNEQFF
J: TRBJ2-1
V: TRBV7-9
size: .
D: .

DNA: TGCGCCAGCAGCCAAGATGGGCCCGGGGGGAGAAACACTGAAGCTTTCTTT
CDR3: CASSQDGPGGRNTEAFF
J: TRBJ1-1
V: TRBV4-1
size: .
D: .

DNA: TGTGCCAGCAGCTTGATACAGGGAAATGAGCAGTTCTTC
CDR3: CASSLIQGNEQFF
J: TRBJ2-1
V: TRBV7-9
size: .
D: .

DNA: TGCAGCGTTGGCCCACAGCTTTCTAACTATGGCTACACCTTC
CDR3: CSVGPQLSNYGYTF
J: TRBJ1-2
V: TRBV29-1
size: .
D: .

DNA: TGCGCCAGCAGCTGGGGGCCAGCGGGGGGTCTCTACGAGCAGTACTTC
CDR3: CASSWGPAGGLYEQYF
J: TRBJ2-7
V: TRBV5-1
size: .
D: TRBD2

DNA: TGTGCCAGCAGCTTAGCGCGGGGGGAGACCCAGTACTTC
CDR3: CASSLARGETQYF
J: TRBJ2-5
V: TRBV7-9
size: .
D: TRBD2

DNA: TGCAGCGTTGCCGGGGCTGAAGCTTTCTTT
CDR3: CSVAGAEAFF
J: TRBJ1-1
V: TRBV29-1
size: .
D: .

DNA: TGTGCCAGCAGCCGGGGGGGCTACGAGCAGTACTTC
CDR3: CASSRGGYEQYF
J: TRBJ2-7
V: TRBV6-5
size: .
D: TRBD2

DNA: TGTGCCAGCAGTTTTCTGTCAGGGCAGCGTTCCTTC
CDR3: CASSFLSGQRSF
J: TRBJ2-7
V: TRBV27
size: .
D: .

DNA: TGTGCCAGCAGCTTAGGACTAGCGGGGGGCAATGAGCAGTTCTTC
CDR3: CASSLGLAGGNEQFF
J: TRBJ2-1
V: TRBV11-2
size: .
D: TRBD2

DNA: TGCGCCAGCAGCCGGGGGGGGAGTGAGGATACGCAGTATTTT
CDR3: CASSRGGSEDTQYF
J: TRBJ2-3
V: TRBV4-1
size: .
D: TRBD2

DNA: TGTGCCAGCAGCGTAGGGGGCCTTAGCACAGATACGCAGTATTTT
CDR3: CASSVGGLSTDTQYF
J: TRBJ2-3
V: TRBV9
size: .
D: .

DNA: TGTGCCAGCAGCTGGGGGGTGGGGGGAAGCGACCACAATGAGCAGTTCTTC
CDR3: CASSWGVGGSDHNEQFF
J: TRBJ2-1
V: TRBV11-2
size: .
D: .